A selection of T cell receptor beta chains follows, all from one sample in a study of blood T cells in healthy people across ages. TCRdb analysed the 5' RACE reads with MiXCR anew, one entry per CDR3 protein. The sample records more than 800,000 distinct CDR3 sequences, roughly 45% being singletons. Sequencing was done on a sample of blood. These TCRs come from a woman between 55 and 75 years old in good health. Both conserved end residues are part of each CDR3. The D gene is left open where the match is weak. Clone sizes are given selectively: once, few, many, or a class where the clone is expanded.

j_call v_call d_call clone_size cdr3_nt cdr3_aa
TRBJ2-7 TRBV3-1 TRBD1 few TGCGCCAGCAGCCAAGGGACAGGGCCCTACGAGCAGTACTTC CASSQGTGPYEQYF
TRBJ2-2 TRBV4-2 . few TGTGCCAGCAGCCAAGATAGTTTGGTCGGGGAGCTGTTTTTT CASSQDSLVGELFF
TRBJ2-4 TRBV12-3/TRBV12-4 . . TGTGCCAGCAGTTTCGCGACAAGTCTAGCCAAAAACATTCAGTACTTC CASSFATSLAKNIQYF
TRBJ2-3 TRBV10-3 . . TGTGCCATCAGTGACTCAAGGACAGTCACAGATACGCAGTATTTT CAISDSRTVTDTQYF
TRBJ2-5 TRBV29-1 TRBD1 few TGCAGCGTAACCGGGACAGGACAACGGTACCAAGAGACCCAGTACTTC CSVTGTGQRYQETQYF
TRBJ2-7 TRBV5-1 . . TGCGCCAGCAGCTTGTCGGCAGGGGAGTTCTCCTACGAGCAGTACTTC CASSLSAGEFSYEQYF
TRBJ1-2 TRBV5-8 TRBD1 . TGTGCCAGCAGCCCCGGACAGGGGACCGCCCGAAAGGAGGTCCGGGGCTACACCTTC CASSPGQGTARKEVRGYTF
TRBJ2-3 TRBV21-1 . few TGTGCCAGCAACCTTTCAGGGCGGGGGCAAGGCACCGATACGCAGTATTTT CASNLSGRGQGTDTQYF
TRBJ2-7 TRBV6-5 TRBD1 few TGTGCCAGCAGAGGCAGGGGGCCATCCTACGAGCAGTACTTC CASRGRGPSYEQYF
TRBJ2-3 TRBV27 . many TGTGCCAGCACGCGGACGAGCACAGATACGCAGTATTTT CASTRTSTDTQYF
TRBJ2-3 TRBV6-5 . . TGTGCCAGCAGTTACAATGTGGGGGGTAGCACAGATACGCAGTATTTT CASSYNVGGSTDTQYF
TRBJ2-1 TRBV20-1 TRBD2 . TGCAGTGCTACCTCGGCGGGAGGGCTGGAGTATGAGCAGTTCTTC CSATSAGGLEYEQFF
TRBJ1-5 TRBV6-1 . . TGTGCCAGCAGTTTCGACACCAATCAGCCCCAGCATTTT CASSFDTNQPQHF
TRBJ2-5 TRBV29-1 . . TGCAGCGCCCTCCTGCCCGGGGCGACGGAGACCCAGTACTTC CSALLPGATETQYF
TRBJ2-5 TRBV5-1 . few TGCGCCAGCAGCCCGGAATGGTGGTCCGAAGAGACCCAGTACTTC CASSPEWWSEETQYF
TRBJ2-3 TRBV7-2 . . TGTGCCGGCAGCTTAGAGTGGGAGAGGAGCACAGATACGCAGTATTTT CAGSLEWERSTDTQYF